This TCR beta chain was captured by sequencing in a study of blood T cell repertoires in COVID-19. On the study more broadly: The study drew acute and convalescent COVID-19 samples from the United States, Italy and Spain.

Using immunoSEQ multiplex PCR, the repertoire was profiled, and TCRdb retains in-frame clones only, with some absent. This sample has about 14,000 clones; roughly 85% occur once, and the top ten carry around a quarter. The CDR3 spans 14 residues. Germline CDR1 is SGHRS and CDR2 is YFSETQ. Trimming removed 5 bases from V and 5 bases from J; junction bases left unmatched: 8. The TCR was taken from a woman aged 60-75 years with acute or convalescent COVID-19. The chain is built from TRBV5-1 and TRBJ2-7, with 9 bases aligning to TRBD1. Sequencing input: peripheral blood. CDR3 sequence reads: CASRRDRVGHEQYF. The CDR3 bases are TGCGCCAGCAGACGGGACAGGGTGGGCCACGAGCAGTACTTC.